This entry is about one T cell receptor (beta chain). These data come from a study of blood T cell repertoires in COVID-19. Study details: Acute and convalescent COVID-19 samples came from the United States, Italy and Spain. PBMCs, B-cell-depleted T cells, or T cells provided the cDNA or gDNA that made up the material.

Original processing methods: Nucleated cell counts were estimated from reference gene primer amplification. Only in-frame clones appear in the TCRdb table, and some are missing; sequencing was by immunoSEQ multiplex PCR. V, J and clone size are taken as reported in that table, and D and trimming were inferred from the DNA itself. The sample records about 180,000 clones, 75% to 90% being singletons. Individuals aged roughly 18 to 95 years were recruited from 24 US areas. The germline CDR1 and CDR2 sequences are SGHAT and FQNNGV. The CDR3 is 15 amino acids. V lost 6 bases to trimming and J lost 6 bases; unmatched junction nucleotides: 8.

The V and J genes are TRBV11-2 and TRBJ2-2; 9 nucleotides line up with TRBD2. The receptor was derived from a man in his forties who had recovered from COVID-19. The sequenced sample consisted of PBMCs or T cells enriched from blood (not recorded which). CDR3 sequence (DNA): TGTGCCAGCAGGACGGAGGTAGCGGGAGCCGGGGAGCTGTTTTTT. Translation gives CASRTEVAGAGELFF.